What follows are 10 T cell receptor beta chains derived from one specimen sequenced in a study of regulatory T cells. Study results and limitations: Hydrophobic residues at CDR3 positions 6 and 7 were enriched in conventional CD4+ T cells of CD3G-deficient patients.

The primer mix had 52 TRBV and 13 TRBJ primers. Clones were sequenced by immunoSEQ multiplex PCR, and TCRdb holds only the in-frame ones, with some missing. The table has around 16,000 clones, roughly 88% seen once. Their antigens remain unidentified. The sequencing input was conventional CD4+ T cells sorted from blood. These receptors all come from a person under 45 with CD3G deficiency.

CDR3 amino acids: CASSLGAETQYF. CDR3 nucleotides: TGTGCCAGCAGCTTAGGGGCGGAGACCCAGTACTTC. The chain employs TRBV7-9 and TRBJ2-5, with no clear D. CDR1 and CDR2 (germline): SEHNR, FQNEAQ (reference sequence). The germline V and J ends were trimmed by 1 base and 5 bases, with 5 bases remaining between them. The length of the CDR3 is 12 residues.

The chain recombines TRBV7-9 with TRBJ1-4; 8 bases fit TRBD1. Germline CDR1 reads SEHNR; CDR2 reads FQNEAQ (reference sequence). V lost 1 base, J lost 8 bases, and 9 bases stayed unmatched. The CDR3 length is 16 residues. The CDR3 loop is CASSLGTGTGVEKLFF. CDR3 DNA: TGTGCCAGCAGCTTAGGGACCGGGACAGGAGTAGAAAAACTGTTTTTT.

This chain uses TRBV11-2 with TRBJ1-4; 11 bases align to TRBD1. CDR1 is SGHAT and CDR2 is FQNNGV in the germline V gene. CDR3 length equals 16 residues. The trim removed 6 bases at V and 7 bases at J, leaving 10 bases unmatched. CDR3 residues: CASSPGTGGFGEKLFF. The CDR3 DNA is TGTGCCAGCAGTCCGGGGACAGGGGGATTTGGTGAAAAACTGTTTTTT.

The V gene is TRBV19, the J gene TRBJ2-2, with 11 bases that match TRBD2. The germline CDR1 and CDR2 sequences are LNHDA and SQIVND (reference sequence). The V gene end was trimmed by 7 bases and the J gene end by 4 bases; junction bases not matched to a gene: 8. The CDR3 has 16 amino acids. CDR3 DNA sequence: TGTGCCAGTACCCAACTAGCGGGAGTCGGCACCGGGGAGCTGTTTTTT. Encoded protein: CASTQLAGVGTGELFF.

The chain is built from TRBV7-6 and TRBJ2-5; tentatively, D is TRBD2 (6 bases). Per the germline V gene, CDR1 is SGHVS and CDR2 is FNYEAQ. This CDR3 spans 13 amino acids. The germline V and J ends were trimmed by 3 bases and 2 bases, with 7 bases remaining between them. The CDR3 coding sequence is TGTGCCAGCAGCTTGGGGGGACAAGAGACCCAGTACTTC. Amino acids: CASSLGGQETQYF.

The gene calls are TRBV28 and TRBJ2-7; 9 bases agree with TRBD1. The CDR3 extends over 18 amino acids. Looked up from germline, CDR1 is MDHEN and CDR2 is SYDVKM. V trimming: 6 bases; J trimming: 3 bases; junction bases outside the gene matches: 18. Here the CDR3 reads CASSGTYRGRRFYYEQYF. DNA for the CDR3: TGTGCCAGCAGCGGAACCTACAGGGGGCGCCGGTTCTACTACGAGCAGTACTTC. Looking up the rest from reference TRBV28 and TRBJ2-7 gives the full variable domain: DVKVTQSSRYLVKRTGEKVFLECVQDMDHENMFWYRQDPGLGLRLIYFSYDVKMKEKGDIPEGYSVSREKKERFSLILESASTNQTSMYLCASSGTYRGRRFYYEQYFGPGTRLTVT.

V is TRBV30 and J is TRBJ2-3; 7 bases agree with TRBD2. This CDR3 has 13 residues. Trimming removed 5 bases from V and 0 bases from J; junction bases left unmatched: 2. Germline CDR1 reads GTSNPN; CDR2 reads SVGIG (reference sequence). The CDR3 spells CAWSSGSTDTQYF. The CDR3 coding sequence is TGTGCCTGGTCTAGCGGAAGCACAGATACGCAGTATTTT.

This clone was seen a handful of times. The rearrangement uses TRBV28 and TRBJ1-2; 11 bases map to TRBD1. The CDR3 covers 16 residues. V shed 4 bases and J 7 bases; nucleotides not matched to a gene: 11. Germline V gene data show CDR1 as MDHEN and CDR2 as SYDVKM. As DNA, the CDR3 is TGTGCCAGCAGTTCCCGACGGACAGGGGGCACGGGTGGCTACACCTTC. As protein: CASSSRRTGGTGGYTF.

The chain is built from TRBV6-1 and TRBJ2-3; no reliable D call. V dropped 5 bases and J dropped 2 bases, with 11 bases sitting between them. The germline V gene encodes CDR1 MNHNS and CDR2 SASEGT. The CDR3 contains 14 residues. The CDR3 loop reads CASSLGSDTDTQYF. The CDR3 region has the DNA TGTGCCAGCAGTTTGGGGTCGGACACAGATACGCAGTATTTT.

The chain combines TRBV18 with TRBJ2-3; D is unresolved. The CDR3 covers 13 residues. The ends were cut back, 5 bases at V and 4 bases at J, with 10 bases in the middle. CDR1 and CDR2 from the germline V gene are KGHSH and LQKENI. The CDR3 region has the DNA TGTGCCAGCTCAACTCTTAGGGCAGATACGCAGTATTTT. Translation gives CASSTLRADTQYF.